Sequencing of this T cell receptor (beta chain) was carried out in a study of human T cells and chemical hapten exposure. Time point meaning: patch test 2, 6 weeks after DPC sensitization. This sample's treatment: therapeutic diphenylcyclopropenone sensitization with weekly scalp DPC. TCRdb used MiXCR to reprocess the RACE reads, holding one entry per CDR3 protein. The table includes about 40,000 distinct CDR3 sequences, roughly 3.3% detected once. Germline V gene sequence: CDR1 SEHNR, CDR2 FQNEAQ (reference sequence). The CDR3 runs 14 residues. V was trimmed by 6 bases and J by 4 bases, leaving 14 bases between them.

V and J are TRBV7-9 and TRBJ2-3; a weak D match, TRBD1 (6 bases). The specimen was whole blood, collected in connection with sensitization to the hapten diphenylcyclopropenone (DPC). The receptor comes from a man aged 35-49 years with alopecia areata. Some clones in this sample may be carry-over from other donors' samples. DNA for the CDR3: TGTGCCAGCAGGCTTACAGGGATTGCAGATACGCAGTATTTT. It encodes CASRLTGIADTQYF.